A single sample gave rise to the 3 T cell receptor beta chains below, sequenced in a study of shared clonotypes between healthy human individuals. Using immunoSEQ multiplex PCR, the repertoire was profiled, and TCRdb retains in-frame clones only, with some absent. Counted here are roughly 1,600,000 clones, about 98.5% occurring once; the ten biggest clones make up 0.36%. Sequencing was performed on naive CD4+ T cells sorted from blood. This sample's subset: CD45RA+ positively selected. The source is a man aged 25 to 40 in good health.

The chain links TRBV15 to TRBJ2-3; D is undetermined. Trimming cost V 0 bases and J 5 bases, with 9 bases left between them. The germline gives CDR1 LNHNV, CDR2 YYDKDF (reference sequence). The CDR3 consists of 14 residues. CDR3 sequence reads: CATSREAAEDTQYF. The CDR3 DNA reads as TGTGCCACCAGCAGAGAGGCTGCGGAAGATACGCAGTATTTT.

This clone has just one count. J is TRBJ1-4 and V is TRBV28; D is unclear. Trimming pared 8 bases from V and 5 bases from J, leaving 18 bases between. Germline-derived CDR1 and CDR2 are MDHEN and SYDVKM. The CDR3 sequence is 15 residues long. CDR3 loop: CASYAVGAGNEKLFF. The CDR3 DNA is TGTGCCAGCTATGCGGTCGGAGCAGGCAATGAAAAACTGTTTTTT. Combining the CDR3 with reference TRBV28 and TRBJ1-4 gives the whole variable domain DVKVTQSSRYLVKRTGEKVFLECVQDMDHENMFWYRQDPGLGLRLIYFSYDVKMKEKGDIPEGYSVSREKKERFSLILESASTNQTSMYLCASYAVGAGNEKLFFGSGTQLSVL.

J is TRBJ2-7 and V is TRBV7-7; weak D call: TRBD1 (6 bases). The CDR3 covers 13 residues. From germline, CDR1 is SSHAT and CDR2 FNYEAQ (reference sequence). With 2 bases removed from V and 3 bases from J, the gap between germline ends came to 8 bases. Here the CDR3 DNA reads TGTGCCAGCAGCTTATGGACAGACTACGAGCAGTACTTC. As protein: CASSLWTDYEQYF.